Listed here are 20 T cell receptor beta chains from one sample, sequenced in a study of tissue T cells after allogeneic stem cell transplantation (dated by TCRdb to the early 2020s). The time point label corresponds to: mouse harvest day 7 after allogeneic transplant. Mouse grafts combined 10^7 T-cell-depleted bone marrow cells with 10^6 splenic CD5+ T cells, given via tail vein injection. The receptor library was made with the immunoSEQ multiplex PCR assay. Here the immuneACCESS table is served through TCRdb, limited to in-frame sequences with V and J called. Missing clones are a known gap in these copies; in checked studies unresolved V genes cover under half, and the rest lacks a known reason. The sample profile shows roughly 8,700 clones; 47% of them were found once. The ten largest clones capture less than 8.5% of the sample. The sequenced sample was gut tissue. All receptors derive from a female BALB/c mouse given C57BL/6 T cells with graft-versus-host disease after an allogeneic hematopoietic cell transplant.

This clone has a handful of counts. Gene names denote mouse genes. The CDR3 here is CASSLAGTNSDYTF. The part of the CDR3 DNA that was read is TGTGCCAGCAGCTTAGCGGGGACAAACTCCGACTACACC. The gene calls are TRBV3 and TRBJ1-2, with D unclear. The read terminates 1 residue before the CDR3 end, so the remaining end is supplied by the germline J gene. CDR3 size: 14 residues. V shed 0 bases and J shed 0 bases, with 5 bases lying between them. Germline loops: CDR1 SNHLY, CDR2 FYNGKV (reference sequence).

By frequency in the sample, this clone is large. Genes and germline come from the mouse. Coverage ceases 1 residue before the CDR3 finishes, and the germline J gene fills in the end. V and J are TRBV16 and TRBJ2-5; 8 bases agree with TRBD2. The germline CDR1 and CDR2 sequences are SGHSA and FRNQAP. The CDR3 loop spans 16 amino acids. V was pared by 0 bases and J by 2 bases, with 4 bases of the junction left unmatched. CDR3 loop: CASSLDRGGGQDTQYF. The covered CDR3 bases are TGTGCAAGCAGCTTAGATCGGGGGGGCGGCCAAGACACCCAGTAC.

By sample fraction, this clone is medium-sized. Gene names and germline match the mouse. The sequenced fragment ends 1 residue before the CDR3 boundary, so the rest is inferred from the germline J gene. The gene calls are TRBV26 and TRBJ2-1, with D hard to call. The CDR3 length is 11 residues. Germline CDR1 KGHPV, CDR2 FQNQEV (reference sequence). V dropped 4 bases and J dropped 8 bases, with 6 bases sitting between them. CDR3 residues: CASSRATEQFF. CDR3 bases read: TGTGCCAGCAGTCGGGCCACTGAGCAGTTC.

This clone was counted a few times. Genes and germline come from the mouse. Incomplete CDR3 DNA: TGTGCCAGCGGTGATGACCCCTACACAGAAGTCTTC. Its translation: CASGDDPYTEVF. The full CDR3 reads CASGDDPYTEVFF. The chain employs TRBV13-2 and TRBJ1-1; D call uncertain. Read data end 1 residue before the CDR3 end; the end is taken from the germline J gene. Germline V gene data show CDR1 as NNHNN and CDR2 as SYGAGS (reference sequence). The CDR3 spans 13 residues. Trimming pared 0 bases from V and 3 bases from J, leaving 6 bases between.

On this clone: Mouse germline and gene names are used. Read coverage stops 1 residue before the CDR3 terminus; the germline J gene supplies the remainder. The J gene is TRBJ1-4, the V gene TRBV26; D uncertain. This CDR3 has 14 amino acids. Trimming shortened V by 3 bases and J by 0 bases, and 5 bases separated the two germline ends. Per germline, CDR1 KGHPV and CDR2 FQNQEV (reference sequence). Incomplete CDR3 DNA: TGTGCCAGCAGTCTTGGGGTTTCCAACGAAAGATTATTT. Amino acid sequence: CASSLGVSNERLF. The full CDR3 is CASSLGVSNERLFF.

Note on this clone: Each gene name is a mouse one. The read stops 1 residue short of the end of the CDR3; the missing end is completed from the germline J gene. The sample contains more than one DNA sequence encoding this CDR3. The chain joins TRBV26 to TRBJ1-2, with D possibly being TRBD1 (5 bases). Trimming removed 2 bases at V and 4 bases at J, with 8 bases between. From germline, CDR1 is KGHPV and CDR2 FQNQEV (reference sequence). CDR3 length: 13 residues. The CDR3 spells CASSLGGGSDYTF. The CDR3 DNA, read in part, is TGTGCCAGCAGTCTGGGGGGAGGCTCCGACTACACC.

Comment on this clone: An end of the junction differs from the germline gene, which may be a read error. Gene and germline names: mouse. The read finishes 1 residue shy of the CDR3 end, and the germline J gene is used to complete it. The gene calls are TRBV13-2 and TRBJ2-7; D remains unclear. The CDR3 totals 14 residues. The V gene's germline CDR1 is NNHNN and CDR2 SYGAGS (reference sequence). Partial CDR3 DNA: TGTGCCAGCAGTGATGCCCCACTCTCCTATGAACAGTAC. Its translation is CASSDAPLSYEQY. The entire CDR3 is CASSDAPLSYEQYF.

Only one count was recorded for this clone. Mouse gene names and germline throughout. The read comes to an end 1 residue before the CDR3 does, leaving the germline J gene to fill in the end. The chain has TRBV23 and TRBJ2-1; the D call of TRBD1 is as the table states it, not checked on the DNA. Germline CDR1 reads KGHTA; CDR2 reads FQNQQP. This CDR3 is built from 14 residues. The sequenced part of the CDR3 DNA is TGCTCCAGCAGTCAACGACAGAACTATGCTGAGCAGTTC. It is translated as CSSSQRQNYAEQF. The full CDR3 sequence reads CSSSQRQNYAEQFF.

For this clone: The listed genes are named as in mouse. Read coverage stops 1 residue before the CDR3 terminus; the germline J gene supplies the remainder. The chain employs TRBV26 and TRBJ1-1; D is possibly TRBD1 (6 bases). The CDR3 totals 14 residues. V gave up 1 base and J gave up 1 base, with 7 bases separating them. Germline V gene data show CDR1 as KGHPV and CDR2 as FQNQEV (reference sequence). CDR3 bases read: TGTGCCAGCAGTCTGTGGGGACAAAACACAGAAGTCTTC. This encodes CASSLWGQNTEVF. The whole CDR3 sequence reads CASSLWGQNTEVFF.

Only one count was recorded for this clone. Any gene name here is a mouse gene name. From the germline J gene comes the end of the CDR3, since the read stops 1 residue before it. This chain connects TRBV5 to TRBJ1-1; no firm D call. The CDR3 has 14 amino acids. V lost 4 bases, J lost 0 bases, and 9 bases lay in between. CDR1 is LGHNA and CDR2 is YNLKQL in the germline V gene (reference sequence). Partial CDR3 DNA: TGTGCCAGCAGCCCCCGGGTCTCAAACACAGAAGTCTTC. It codes for CASSPRVSNTEVF. In full, the CDR3 reads CASSPRVSNTEVFF.

Concerning this clone itself: Mouse gene names and germline throughout. CDR3 bases read: TGTGCCAGCAGTCGACTGGGGGGGAGTGCAGAAACGCTGTAT. This codes for CASSRLGGSAETLY. The whole CDR3 protein is CASSRLGGSAETLYF. The chain combines TRBV26 with TRBJ2-3, with 11 bases identical to TRBD2. The read gets to within 1 residue of the CDR3 end, and the germline J gene fills in the rest. V was pared by 4 bases and J by 0 bases, with 0 bases of the junction left unmatched. There are 15 residues in the CDR3. Per germline, CDR1 KGHPV and CDR2 FQNQEV (reference sequence).

This clone appeared a few times. The gene names given are mouse names. Read data end 1 residue before the CDR3 end; the end is taken from the germline J gene. The chain carries TRBV24 and TRBJ2-1; 9 bases are a match to TRBD1. J lost 7 bases, V lost 4 bases, and 8 bases had no gene match. The CDR3 runs to 15 residues. Germline values: CDR1 KGHTA, CDR2 FRNEEI. CDR3 residues: CASSPPGQGRAEQFF. CDR3 DNA (partial): TGTGCCAGCAGTCCCCCGGGACAGGGACGGGCTGAGCAGTTC.

On this clone: Gene names are the mouse ones. CDR3: CSSSQSSGGLDTQYF. Incomplete CDR3 DNA: TGCTCCAGCAGTCAATCGTCCGGGGGCTTAGACACCCAGTAC. The chain is built from TRBV23 and TRBJ2-5. The CDR3 end lies 1 residue beyond the end of the read and is filled in from the germline J gene. Germline V gene data show CDR1 as KGHTA and CDR2 as FQNQQP. The CDR3 extends over 15 amino acids.

In this sample, this clone turned up a few times. Gene labels here are mouse ones. The sequence runs out 1 residue before the end of the CDR3; the remainder is reconstructed from the germline J gene. The V gene is TRBV26, the J gene TRBJ2-5, with D uncertain. The germline gives CDR1 KGHPV, CDR2 FQNQEV (reference sequence). Trimming took off 5 bases at V and 5 bases at J, with 5 bases between the two ends. The CDR3 extends over 11 amino acids. Partial CDR3 DNA: TGTGCCAGCAGTAGTCGAGACACCCAGTAC. Its translation is CASSSRDTQY. The whole CDR3 protein reads CASSSRDTQYF.

Regarding this clone: Mouse names are used for the genes. The read is 1 residue too short to cover the CDR3 end, so that end is filled in from the germline J gene. The chain recombines TRBV26 with TRBJ1-5; 9 bases align to TRBD1. Germline CDR1 is KGHPV and CDR2 is FQNQEV (reference sequence). This CDR3 region has 15 residues. With V trimmed by 3 bases and J by 3 bases, 3 bases remained unmatched. Incomplete CDR3 DNA: TGTGCCAGCAGTCTTACAGGGGGCCGCAACCAGGCTCCGCTT. Protein: CASSLTGGRNQAPL. The full CDR3 protein reads CASSLTGGRNQAPLF.

With respect to this clone: Gene names are mouse gene names. The CDR3 end lies 1 residue beyond the end of the read and is filled in from the germline J gene. The chain employs TRBV3 and TRBJ1-1; no reliable D call. The CDR3 consists of 15 residues. V was pared by 2 bases and J by 0 bases, with 10 bases between. Germline loops: CDR1 SNHLY, CDR2 FYNGKV (reference sequence). The part of the CDR3 DNA that was read is TGTGCCAGCAGCTTAAGACCCCAGGCAAACACAGAAGTCTTC. It yields the protein CASSLRPQANTEVF. Given in full, the CDR3 is CASSLRPQANTEVFF.

A word on this clone: Gene names are the mouse ones. In the same sample, other DNA sequences code for this CDR3. This CDR3 is CASSLNSAETLYF. The DNA read from the CDR3 is TGTGCCAGCAGTCTGAACAGTGCAGAAACGCTGTAT. This chain uses TRBV26 with TRBJ2-3; D is undetermined. The read stops 1 residue short of the end of the CDR3; the missing end is completed from the germline J gene. The CDR3 spans 13 residues. CDR1 KGHPV and CDR2 FQNQEV come from the germline V gene (reference sequence). V was pared by 2 bases and J by 0 bases, with 3 bases between.

This clone was detected only a few times. Gene names and germline refer to mouse. Read coverage stops 1 residue before the CDR3 terminus; the germline J gene supplies the remainder. The chain links TRBV26 to TRBJ2-1; unclear D gene. The CDR3 length is 15 residues. Trimming took off 4 bases at V and 0 bases at J, with 10 bases between the two ends. CDR1 is KGHPV, CDR2 FQNQEV, per germline (reference sequence). The CDR3: CASSRLSYNYAEQFF. Partial CDR3 DNA: TGTGCCAGCAGTCGTCTGAGTTATAACTATGCTGAGCAGTTC.

A remark on this clone: Gene names follow the mouse nomenclature. The read ends 1 residue early relative to the CDR3; the germline J gene fills the gap. The chain recombines TRBV14 with TRBJ1-6; D is possibly TRBD1 (5 bases). TRBJ1-6 is an ORF; its function is uncertain. The CDR3 has 15 amino acids. Germline V gives CDR1 SGHDT, CDR2 FRDEAV. Trimming pared 2 bases from V and 2 bases from J, leaving 8 bases between. The covered CDR3 bases are TGTGCCAGCAGTTTACGGGGACCCTATAATTCGCCCCTCTAC. Protein sequence: CASSLRGPYNSPLY. The CDR3 as a whole reads CASSLRGPYNSPLYF.

Remarks on this clone: Gene names and germline match the mouse. The CDR3 here is CASSLGGSEQYF. Incomplete CDR3 DNA: TGTGCCAGCAGTCTTGGAGGGAGTGAACAGTAC. The rearrangement uses TRBV26 and TRBJ2-7, with D unresolved. The CDR3 is cut off 1 residue early in the read; its end comes from the germline J gene. This CDR3 comprises 12 residues. The V and J ends lost 3 bases and 6 bases respectively, with 9 bases between them. The germline CDR1 and CDR2 sequences are KGHPV and FQNQEV (reference sequence).